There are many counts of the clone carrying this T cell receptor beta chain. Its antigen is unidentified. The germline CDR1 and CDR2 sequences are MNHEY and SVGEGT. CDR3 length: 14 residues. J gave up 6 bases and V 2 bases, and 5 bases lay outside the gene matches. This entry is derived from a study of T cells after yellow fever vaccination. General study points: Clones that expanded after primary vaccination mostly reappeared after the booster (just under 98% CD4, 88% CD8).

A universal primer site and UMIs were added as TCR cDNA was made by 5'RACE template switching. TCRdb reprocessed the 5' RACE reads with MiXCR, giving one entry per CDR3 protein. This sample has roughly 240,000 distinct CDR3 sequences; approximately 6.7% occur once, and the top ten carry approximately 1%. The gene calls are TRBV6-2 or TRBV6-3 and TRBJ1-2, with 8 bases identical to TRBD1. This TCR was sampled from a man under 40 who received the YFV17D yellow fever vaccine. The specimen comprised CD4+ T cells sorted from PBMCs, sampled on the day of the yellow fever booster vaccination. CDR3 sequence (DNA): TGTGCCAGCAGTTACGGGGACAGGATCGATGGCTACACCTTC. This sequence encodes CASSYGDRIDGYTF.